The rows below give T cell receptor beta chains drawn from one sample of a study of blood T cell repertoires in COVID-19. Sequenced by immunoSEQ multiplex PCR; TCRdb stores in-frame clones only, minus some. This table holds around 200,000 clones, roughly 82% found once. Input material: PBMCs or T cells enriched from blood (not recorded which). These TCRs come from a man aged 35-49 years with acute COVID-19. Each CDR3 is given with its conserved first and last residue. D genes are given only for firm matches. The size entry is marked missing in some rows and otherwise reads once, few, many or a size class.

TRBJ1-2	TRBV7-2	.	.	CASSLESNYGYTF	TGTGCCAGCAGCTTGGAGAGTAACTATGGCTACACCTTC
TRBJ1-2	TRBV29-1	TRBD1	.	CSVRQGALINYGYTF	TGCAGCGTCCGACAGGGGGCCTTGATTAACTATGGCTACACCTTC
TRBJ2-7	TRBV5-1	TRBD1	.	CASRGTGSSYEQYF	TGCGCCAGCAGGGGGACAGGGTCCTCCTACGAGCAGTACTTC
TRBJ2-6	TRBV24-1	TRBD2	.	CATSAGLAGKNSGANVLTF	TGTGCCACCAGTGCAGGACTAGCGGGGAAGAACTCTGGGGCCAACGTCCTGACTTTC
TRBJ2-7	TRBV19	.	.	CASSMYGSYEQYF	TGTGCCAGTAGTATGTACGGGAGCTACGAGCAGTACTTC
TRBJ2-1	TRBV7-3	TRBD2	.	CASSPYRATQSGGTYNEQFF	TGTGCCAGCAGCCCATATAGGGCCACACAGAGCGGGGGGACATACAATGAGCAGTTCTTC
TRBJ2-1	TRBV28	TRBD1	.	CASMDRVHEQFF	TGTGCCAGCATGGACAGGGTTCATGAGCAGTTCTTC
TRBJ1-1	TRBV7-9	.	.	CASSLNGRAFF	TGTGCCAGCAGCTTAAACGGGAGAGCTTTCTTT
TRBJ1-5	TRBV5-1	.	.	CASSRDSSNQPQHF	TGCGCCAGCAGCCGCGACAGTAGCAATCAGCCCCAGCATTTT
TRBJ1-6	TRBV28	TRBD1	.	CASSFQDRDTSPLHF	TGTGCCAGCAGTTTCCAAGACAGGGATACTTCACCCCTCCACTTT
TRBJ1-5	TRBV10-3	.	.	CAISRQPHQPQHF	TGTGCCATCAGTAGACAGCCTCATCAGCCCCAGCATTTT
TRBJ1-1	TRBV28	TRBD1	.	CASLPTGVVNTEAFF	TGTGCCAGCCTTCCAACAGGGGTGGTCAACACTGAAGCTTTCTTT
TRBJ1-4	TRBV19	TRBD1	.	CASSPPGGEEKLFF	TGTGCCAGTAGTCCCCCAGGGGGCGAAGAAAAACTGTTTTTT
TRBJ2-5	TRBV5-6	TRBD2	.	CASSYLAAQETQYF	TGTGCCAGCAGCTACCTAGCGGCCCAAGAGACCCAGTACTTC
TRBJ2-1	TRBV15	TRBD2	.	CATSPGLAANNEQFF	TGTGCCACCAGCCCGGGGCTAGCGGCTAACAATGAGCAGTTCTTC
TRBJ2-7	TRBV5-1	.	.	CASSLASTGSAPYEQYF	TGCGCCAGCAGCTTGGCCTCGACTGGGTCGGCTCCCTACGAGCAGTACTTC
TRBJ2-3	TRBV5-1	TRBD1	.	CASSPGTGPDTQYF	TGCGCCAGCAGCCCTGGGACAGGGCCAGATACGCAGTATTTT
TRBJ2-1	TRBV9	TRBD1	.	CASSETGGRSNEQFF	TGTGCCAGTTCGGAGACAGGGGGGCGTAGCAATGAGCAGTTCTTC
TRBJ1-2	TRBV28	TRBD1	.	CASSGRRQGYF	TGTGCCAGCAGTGGACGGAGACAGGGATATTTC
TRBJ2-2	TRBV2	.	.	CAIKVGQRNTGELFF	TGTGCCATCAAGGTCGGACAGAGGAACACCGGGGAGCTGTTTTTT
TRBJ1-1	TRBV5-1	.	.	CASSTRAGGTEAFF	TGCGCCAGCAGCACCCGGGCGGGGGGCACTGAAGCTTTCTTT
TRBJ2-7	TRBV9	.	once	CASSVSSGLRYEQYF	TGTGCCAGCAGCGTAAGTAGTGGACTCCGCTACGAGCAGTACTTC
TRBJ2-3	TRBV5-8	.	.	CASSLRTDTQYF	TGTGCCAGCAGCTTGAGAACTGATACGCAGTATTTT
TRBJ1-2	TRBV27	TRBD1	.	CASSSPRDRVSGYTF	TGTGCCAGCAGTAGCCCCCGGGACAGGGTCAGTGGCTACACCTTC
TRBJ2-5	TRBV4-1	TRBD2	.	CASSQGLRAGVRETQYF	TGCGCCAGCAGCCAAGGGCTCAGAGCGGGAGTGAGGGAGACCCAGTACTTC
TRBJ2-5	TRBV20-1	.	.	CSHQRETQYF	TGCAGCCATCAGAGGGAGACCCAGTACTTC
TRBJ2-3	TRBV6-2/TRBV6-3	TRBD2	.	CASSPQGSGVLGTQYF	TGTGCCAGCAGTCCCCAAGGTAGCGGGGTCCTAGGAACGCAGTATTTT
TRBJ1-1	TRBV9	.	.	CASSVDRADTEAFF	TGTGCCAGCAGCGTAGACAGGGCTGACACTGAAGCTTTCTTT
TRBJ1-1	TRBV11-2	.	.	CASSLVVRGGTEAFF	TGTGCCAGCAGCTTAGTGGTCCGGGGAGGCACTGAAGCTTTCTTT
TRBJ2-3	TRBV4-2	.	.	CASSQDTLEIFGGDTQYF	TGTGCCAGCAGCCAAGATACACTAGAGATTTTCGGGGGAGATACGCAGTATTTT
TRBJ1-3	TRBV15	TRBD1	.	CATSRDTGAGNTIYF	TGTGCCACCAGCAGAGACACAGGGGCTGGAAACACCATATATTTT
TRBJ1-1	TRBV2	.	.	CASKSREGAAFF	TGTGCCAGCAAAAGCCGAGAAGGGGCAGCTTTCTTT
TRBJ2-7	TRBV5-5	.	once	CASSLKEYEQYF	TGTGCCAGCAGCTTGAAAGAGTACGAGCAGTACTTC
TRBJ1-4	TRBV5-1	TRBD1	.	CASSLNTGGMEKLFF	TGCGCCAGCAGTCTTAATACAGGGGGAATGGAAAAACTGTTTTTT
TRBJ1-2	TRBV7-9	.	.	CASSSVYGYTF	TGTGCCAGCAGCTCAGTCTATGGCTACACCTTC
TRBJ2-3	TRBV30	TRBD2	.	CAWRLAGARDTQYF	TGTGCCTGGAGACTAGCGGGAGCGCGTGATACGCAGTATTTT
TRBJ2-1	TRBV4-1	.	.	CASSHLGRLEGNEQFF	TGCGCCAGCAGCCATCTCGGGAGACTTGAAGGAAATGAGCAGTTCTTC
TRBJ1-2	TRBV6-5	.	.	CASSLGGRANYGYTF	TGTGCCAGCAGCCTAGGTGGTCGAGCTAACTATGGCTACACCTTC
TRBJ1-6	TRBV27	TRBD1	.	CASRTGTGNSPLHF	TGTGCCAGCAGGACCGGGACAGGGAACTCACCCCTCCACTTT
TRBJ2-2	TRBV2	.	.	CASSEAQGFNGELFF	TGTGCCAGCAGTGAAGCCCAGGGTTTCAACGGGGAGCTGTTTTTT
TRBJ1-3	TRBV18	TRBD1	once	CASSPLDRGNTIYF	TGTGCCAGCTCACCCCTGGACAGGGGAAACACCATATATTTT